The rows below give T cell receptor beta chains drawn from one sample of a study of beta chain features in type 1 diabetes. The method was immunoSEQ multiplex PCR; TCRdb's version includes in-frame clones alone and lacks a portion of them. The table lists almost 350,000 clones, about 20% of them singletons. The sample taken for sequencing was naive CD4+ T cells from blood. The receptors derive from a young woman in good health. Each CDR3 is given with its conserved first and last residue. The D gene is left open where the match is weak. Size is omitted from some rows. Given values are once, few, many or a class for expanded clones.

v_call: TRBV7-6; clone_size: .; j_call: TRBJ1-5; d_call: .; cdr3_nt: TGTGCCAGCAGCTACACGGAGAGGGAGCCCCAGCATTTT; cdr3_aa: CASSYTEREPQHF
v_call: TRBV4-1; clone_size: few; j_call: TRBJ2-3; d_call: TRBD1; cdr3_nt: TGCGCCAGCAGCCTAAGACGACAGGGCCCCACAGATACGCAGTATTTT; cdr3_aa: CASSLRRQGPTDTQYF
v_call: TRBV6-4; clone_size: few; j_call: TRBJ2-7; d_call: .; cdr3_nt: TGTGCCAGCAGTGGGGAACAGGGAGACACCTACGAGCAGTACTTC; cdr3_aa: CASSGEQGDTYEQYF
v_call: TRBV10-3; clone_size: .; j_call: TRBJ1-1; d_call: .; cdr3_nt: TGTGCCATCTCGGGAAACACTGAAGCTTTCTTT; cdr3_aa: CAISGNTEAFF
v_call: TRBV4-2; clone_size: .; j_call: TRBJ2-7; d_call: TRBD2; cdr3_nt: TGTGCCAGCAGCCAAGATTCTAGCGGGGTAGCCTACGAGCAGTACTTC; cdr3_aa: CASSQDSSGVAYEQYF
v_call: TRBV15; clone_size: few; j_call: TRBJ2-1; d_call: TRBD2; cdr3_nt: TGTGCCACCAGCAGAACCCGGACTAGCGGGGGGTACAATGAGCAGTTCTTC; cdr3_aa: CATSRTRTSGGYNEQFF
v_call: TRBV4-3; clone_size: .; j_call: TRBJ2-5; d_call: .; cdr3_nt: TGCGCCAGCAGCCAAGGACAGGGAGGAGAGACCCAGTACTTC; cdr3_aa: CASSQGQGGETQYF
v_call: TRBV4-3; clone_size: few; j_call: TRBJ1-1; d_call: .; cdr3_nt: TGCGCCAGCAGCGAGGGAGGGGCGGCCCTGAACACTGAAGCTTTCTTT; cdr3_aa: CASSEGGAALNTEAFF
v_call: TRBV30; clone_size: .; j_call: TRBJ1-2; d_call: .; cdr3_nt: TGTGCCTGGAGTGAGGTGGGACATCGCTACACCTTC; cdr3_aa: CAWSEVGHRYTF
v_call: TRBV6-6; clone_size: few; j_call: TRBJ1-6; d_call: .; cdr3_nt: TGTGCCAGCAGTTACCCGGGAGGTAATTCACCCCTCCACTTT; cdr3_aa: CASSYPGGNSPLHF
v_call: TRBV19; clone_size: .; j_call: TRBJ1-5; d_call: TRBD1; cdr3_nt: TGTGCCAGTAGTACGGACAGGCGGCGGCCCCAGCATTTT; cdr3_aa: CASSTDRRRPQHF
v_call: TRBV6-5; clone_size: .; j_call: TRBJ1-4; d_call: .; cdr3_nt: TGTGCCAGCAGTCCGGGAATGGGTGAAAAACTGTTTTTT; cdr3_aa: CASSPGMGEKLFF
v_call: TRBV30; clone_size: few; j_call: TRBJ1-6; d_call: .; cdr3_nt: TGTGCCTGGAGTGGAGGGAGCTCCTATAATTCACCCCTCCACTTT; cdr3_aa: CAWSGGSSYNSPLHF
v_call: TRBV7-2; clone_size: few; j_call: TRBJ2-5; d_call: TRBD2; cdr3_nt: TGTGCCAGCAGCTTCATAGCGGGCGGAGAGACCCAGTACTTC; cdr3_aa: CASSFIAGGETQYF
v_call: TRBV7-8; clone_size: .; j_call: TRBJ1-5; d_call: .; cdr3_nt: TGTGCCAGCAGCATTCGACAGCCCAATCAGCCCCAGCATTTT; cdr3_aa: CASSIRQPNQPQHF
v_call: TRBV2; clone_size: .; j_call: TRBJ2-2; d_call: TRBD2; cdr3_nt: TGTGCCAGCAAGGGAGGGTTTTCCACCGGGGAGCTGTTTTTT; cdr3_aa: CASKGGFSTGELFF
v_call: TRBV4-2; clone_size: .; j_call: TRBJ2-1; d_call: TRBD2; cdr3_nt: TGTGCCAGCAGCCAAGGGGGAGGGACTAGCAAAAGTGAGCAGTTCTTC; cdr3_aa: CASSQGGGTSKSEQFF
v_call: TRBV4-3; clone_size: .; j_call: TRBJ2-1; d_call: .; cdr3_nt: TGCGCCAGCAGCCAAGAACTTTGGCGGGGGCGGAGCAATGAGCAGTTCTTC; cdr3_aa: CASSQELWRGRSNEQFF
v_call: TRBV7-8; clone_size: once; j_call: TRBJ1-1; d_call: TRBD1; cdr3_nt: TGTGCCAGCAGCCCCCAGGACAGGGGGTCGGCTTTCTTT; cdr3_aa: CASSPQDRGSAFF
v_call: TRBV15; clone_size: .; j_call: TRBJ1-2; d_call: .; cdr3_nt: TGTGCCACCAGCAGCCGGAGGAAGACTAACTATGGCTACACCTTC; cdr3_aa: CATSSRRKTNYGYTF
v_call: TRBV25-1; clone_size: .; j_call: TRBJ2-1; d_call: TRBD1; cdr3_nt: TGTGCCAGCAGTGGCCAGGGGGCAGGCAATGAGCAGTTCTTC; cdr3_aa: CASSGQGAGNEQFF
v_call: TRBV18; clone_size: few; j_call: TRBJ1-1; d_call: .; cdr3_nt: TGTGCCAGCTCACGAAACCCGACAGACACTGAAGCTTTCTTT; cdr3_aa: CASSRNPTDTEAFF
v_call: TRBV4-2; clone_size: .; j_call: TRBJ1-2; d_call: .; cdr3_nt: TGTGCCAGCAGCCCCGGGGAGGGCGGTAACTATGGCTACACCTTC; cdr3_aa: CASSPGEGGNYGYTF
v_call: TRBV30; clone_size: .; j_call: TRBJ1-2; d_call: .; cdr3_nt: TGTGCCCTACGAACCCCCGGAGGGGGCTACACCTTC; cdr3_aa: CALRTPGGGYTF
v_call: TRBV7-2; clone_size: .; j_call: TRBJ1-2; d_call: .; cdr3_nt: TGTGCCAGCAGCTTATACGGGGGGCGGTTTAACTATGGCTACACCTTC; cdr3_aa: CASSLYGGRFNYGYTF
v_call: TRBV30; clone_size: .; j_call: TRBJ2-1; d_call: TRBD2; cdr3_nt: TGTGCCTGGAACCCGGGAGGCTCCTACAATGAGCAGTTCTTC; cdr3_aa: CAWNPGGSYNEQFF
v_call: TRBV5-4; clone_size: few; j_call: TRBJ1-2; d_call: .; cdr3_nt: TGTGCCAGCGGCTGGCGGGGGTTCTATGGCTACACCTTC; cdr3_aa: CASGWRGFYGYTF
v_call: TRBV27; clone_size: .; j_call: TRBJ1-2; d_call: TRBD1; cdr3_nt: TGTGCCAGCAGTATGACAGGGAATGGCTACACCTTC; cdr3_aa: CASSMTGNGYTF
v_call: TRBV7-9; clone_size: few; j_call: TRBJ2-6; d_call: .; cdr3_nt: TGTGCCAGCAGCTTAGCAGGGGCTGGGGCCAACGTCCTGACTTTC; cdr3_aa: CASSLAGAGANVLTF
v_call: TRBV6-5; clone_size: few; j_call: TRBJ2-5; d_call: .; cdr3_nt: TGTGCCAGCAGTTACGGGGCCAGGGGAACTGGAGAGACCCAGTACTTC; cdr3_aa: CASSYGARGTGETQYF
v_call: TRBV30; clone_size: .; j_call: TRBJ2-7; d_call: .; cdr3_nt: TGTGCCCTAACCCCGGCAGGTGACTCCTACGAGCAGTACTTC; cdr3_aa: CALTPAGDSYEQYF
v_call: TRBV9; clone_size: .; j_call: TRBJ2-6; d_call: TRBD1; cdr3_nt: TGTGCCAGCAGCGAAGCGGAGACAGGGTCATCTCCGGCCGGGGCCAACGTCCTGACTTTC; cdr3_aa: CASSEAETGSSPAGANVLTF
v_call: TRBV30; clone_size: .; j_call: TRBJ2-3; d_call: .; cdr3_nt: TGTGCCTGGAGTTCGCCGGGCACAGATACGCAGTATTTT; cdr3_aa: CAWSSPGTDTQYF
v_call: TRBV7-2; clone_size: .; j_call: TRBJ1-5; d_call: .; cdr3_nt: TGTGCCAGCAGCTTAGGGGGGGGAGGACAGCCCCAGCATTTT; cdr3_aa: CASSLGGGGQPQHF
v_call: TRBV7-8; clone_size: .; j_call: TRBJ2-1; d_call: TRBD1; cdr3_nt: TGTGCCAGCAGGCGGGACAGGGGGAGGTACAATGAGCAGTTCTTC; cdr3_aa: CASRRDRGRYNEQFF
v_call: TRBV29-1; clone_size: few; j_call: TRBJ1-4; d_call: TRBD1; cdr3_nt: TGCAGCGCCGCACAGGGGGGTAATGAAAAACTGTTTTTT; cdr3_aa: CSAAQGGNEKLFF
v_call: TRBV11-1; clone_size: few; j_call: TRBJ2-6; d_call: .; cdr3_nt: TGTGCCAGCAGCTTAGGAGGCAGCTCCTCTGGGGCCAACGTCCTGACTTTC; cdr3_aa: CASSLGGSSSGANVLTF
v_call: TRBV4-3; clone_size: few; j_call: TRBJ1-2; d_call: TRBD1; cdr3_nt: TGCGCCAGCAGCCAAGCCCACAGGGGGTATGGCTACACCTTC; cdr3_aa: CASSQAHRGYGYTF
v_call: TRBV7-9; clone_size: few; j_call: TRBJ1-3; d_call: .; cdr3_nt: TGTGCCAGCAGCCTCGGAAACACCATATATTTT; cdr3_aa: CASSLGNTIYF
v_call: TRBV7-9; clone_size: .; j_call: TRBJ2-5; d_call: .; cdr3_nt: TGTGCCAGCAGCCCATCCTGGAGGAGTGAGACCCAGTACTTC; cdr3_aa: CASSPSWRSETQYF
v_call: TRBV14; clone_size: few; j_call: TRBJ1-5; d_call: .; cdr3_nt: TGTGCCAGCAGCCAAGGGGGGGACCAGCCCCAGCATTTT; cdr3_aa: CASSQGGDQPQHF
v_call: TRBV9; clone_size: .; j_call: TRBJ2-3; d_call: TRBD1; cdr3_nt: TGTGCCAGCAGCGTAGACAACAGGGGGACAGATACGCAGTATTTT; cdr3_aa: CASSVDNRGTDTQYF
v_call: TRBV6-1; clone_size: few; j_call: TRBJ1-2; d_call: .; cdr3_nt: TGTGCCAGCAGTGAGCCGGCAGGCAGGGGCTACACCTTC; cdr3_aa: CASSEPAGRGYTF
v_call: TRBV9; clone_size: .; j_call: TRBJ2-5; d_call: .; cdr3_nt: TGTGCCAGCAGCGTAGGTACTAGCTTCGAGACCCAGTACTTC; cdr3_aa: CASSVGTSFETQYF
v_call: TRBV7-9; clone_size: few; j_call: TRBJ2-7; d_call: .; cdr3_nt: TGTGCCAGCAGCTCCGACACCACTCTGCCGAGCCGGCAGTACTTC; cdr3_aa: CASSSDTTLPSRQYF
v_call: TRBV7-2; clone_size: .; j_call: TRBJ2-3; d_call: TRBD2; cdr3_nt: TGTGCCAGCAGCGCGGGACTAGCGGGGGGGCAAGATACGCAGTATTTT; cdr3_aa: CASSAGLAGGQDTQYF
v_call: TRBV4-1; clone_size: .; j_call: TRBJ2-1; d_call: .; cdr3_nt: TGCGCCAGCAGCCAAGAAAGAGCGTATCGGCGGGACTACAATGAGCAGTTCTTC; cdr3_aa: CASSQERAYRRDYNEQFF
v_call: TRBV30; clone_size: few; j_call: TRBJ1-5; d_call: .; cdr3_nt: TGTGCCTGGAGTCCCCGCCCTCGGCAGCCCCAGCATTTT; cdr3_aa: CAWSPRPRQPQHF
v_call: TRBV29-1; clone_size: few; j_call: TRBJ2-7; d_call: TRBD2; cdr3_nt: TGCAGCGTTGACATGCGGGAGATCGGCTACGAGCAGTACTTC; cdr3_aa: CSVDMREIGYEQYF
v_call: TRBV7-9; clone_size: few; j_call: TRBJ1-5; d_call: TRBD1; cdr3_nt: TGTGCCAGCAGCTCGTCAGGGGGTCTGGCCAATCAGCCCCAGCATTTT; cdr3_aa: CASSSSGGLANQPQHF
v_call: TRBV5-1; clone_size: few; j_call: TRBJ1-2; d_call: .; cdr3_nt: TGCGCCAGCAGCTTGGATCGGGATGGCTACACCTTC; cdr3_aa: CASSLDRDGYTF
v_call: TRBV5-4; clone_size: .; j_call: TRBJ2-7; d_call: TRBD2; cdr3_nt: TGTGCCAGCAGCGCCCCGGGACTAGCGGGAGGAAAAAGCTCCTACGAGCAGTACTTC; cdr3_aa: CASSAPGLAGGKSSYEQYF
v_call: TRBV10-3; clone_size: few; j_call: TRBJ2-7; d_call: TRBD2; cdr3_nt: TGTGCCATCAGTGGAAGCGGGAACTACGAGCAGTACTTC; cdr3_aa: CAISGSGNYEQYF
v_call: TRBV2; clone_size: .; j_call: TRBJ2-1; d_call: .; cdr3_nt: TGTGCCAGCAGTCTTGGACAGTACAATGAGCAGTTCTTC; cdr3_aa: CASSLGQYNEQFF